A single sample is the source of the 23 T cell receptor beta chains below, sequenced in a study of a mutant IDH1 vaccine in newly diagnosed glioma (dated by TCRdb to the early 2020s). This specimen's time point label, interpreted: baseline, week 1 (first vaccination visit). Sample treatment or condition, as interpreted from the label and publication: pre-vaccination baseline after standard-of-care therapy. Receptor libraries were prepared by the immunoSEQ multiplex PCR assay. In TCRdb, the immuneACCESS table is reduced to in-frame sequences with V and J assigned. These tables do not hold every clone; where another copy was compared, an unresolved V gene accounts for under half, and the others remain unexplained. The sample table shows around 92,000 clones, and approximately 90% are seen once. Roughly 0.61% of the sample goes to the ten largest clones. The sequencing used PBMCs, collected from a glioma patient treated with radiotherapy, temozolomide or both. The receptors were sampled from a woman aged 50 to 60 with glioma.

V is TRBV5-1 and J is TRBJ1-2, with D possibly being TRBD1 (5 bases). This CDR3 spans 13 amino acids. CDR1 is SGHRS, CDR2 YFSETQ, per germline. V was clipped by 5 bases and J by 2 bases, with 10 bases between them. Here the CDR3 DNA reads TGCGCCAGCAGGGGGGACCTGAACTATGGCTACACCTTC. As protein: CASRGDLNYGYTF.

V usage is TRBV18 and J usage is TRBJ2-7; either TRBD1 or TRBD2 may supply D (5 bases each). The ends were cut back, 0 bases at V and 4 bases at J, with 16 bases in the middle. The CDR3 is 16 amino acids. Per germline, CDR1 KGHSH and CDR2 LQKENI. CDR3 residues: CASSPPTPGRWYEQYF. The CDR3, as DNA: TGTGCCAGCTCACCACCGACCCCAGGGAGATGGTACGAGCAGTACTTC.

The gene calls are TRBV6-6 and TRBJ1-2, with D hard to call. The CDR3 is 13 amino acids. The germline V gene has CDR1 MNHNY and CDR2 SVGAGI (reference sequence). Deletions cut 6 bases from V and 9 bases from J, with 17 bases between. This CDR3 reads CASSPAGIGSYTF. The CDR3 DNA follows: TGTGCCAGCAGCCCCGCCGGTATTGGAAGCTACACCTTC.

This rearrangement joins TRBV19 to TRBJ1-6; 12 bases are a match to TRBD1. Germline V CDR1 and CDR2: LNHDA, SQIVND (reference sequence). J lost 9 bases, V lost 6 bases, and 12 bases had no gene match. The CDR3 is 17 residues long. The chain's CDR3 is CASRGDQGQGASSPLHF. Here the CDR3 DNA reads TGTGCCAGTAGAGGGGACCAGGGACAGGGGGCTTCTTCACCCCTCCACTTT.

This chain uses TRBV7-9 with TRBJ1-1; D gene uncertain. Germline V gene sequence: CDR1 SEHNR, CDR2 FQNEAQ (reference sequence). The CDR3 is 11 amino acids. Trimming cost V 8 bases and J 4 bases, with 8 bases left between them. CDR3: CASLVGTEAFF. For the CDR3, the DNA is TGTGCCAGCCTAGTGGGCACTGAAGCTTTCTTT.

The chain employs TRBV7-6 and TRBJ2-7, with 8 bases matching TRBD1. The CDR3 extends over 17 amino acids. The germline V gene has CDR1 SGHVS and CDR2 FNYEAQ. V lost 4 bases, J lost 7 bases, and 18 bases stayed unmatched. As DNA, the CDR3 is TGTGCCAGCAGCTCTACACCACTCGACAGGGGAGCTTTGGAGCAGTACTTC. Its translation is CASSSTPLDRGALEQYF.

This clone showed up just once. The chain uses TRBV5-6 and TRBJ1-1, with D possibly being TRBD1 (6 bases). Germline values: CDR1 SGHDT, CDR2 YYEEEE. Trimming stripped 0 bases from V and 11 bases from J, with 17 bases between. This CDR3 region has 14 residues. CDR3 nucleotides: TGTGCCAGCAGCTTGGTACAGGGAGGGGTGGGGGCTTTCTTT. It translates to CASSLVQGGVGAFF.

The chain is built from TRBV4-2 and TRBJ2-1, with 11 nucleotides matching TRBD1. Germline V gives CDR1 LGHNA, CDR2 YNFKEQ. The V segment lost 4 bases and the J segment 5 bases; nucleotides outside the gene matches: 4. CDR3 length equals 15 residues. The CDR3 sequence is CASSRGQGAHNEQFF. The DNA for the CDR3 is TGTGCCAGCAGCCGCGGACAGGGGGCTCACAATGAGCAGTTCTTC.

This clone was recorded once. This chain links TRBV28 with TRBJ1-2; D is ambiguous. The ends were cut back, 5 bases at V and 8 bases at J, with 15 bases in the middle. The length of the CDR3 is 13 residues. The germline V gene encodes CDR1 MDHEN and CDR2 SYDVKM. CDR3 loop: CASSSPGIGGYTF. The DNA for the CDR3 is TGTGCCAGCAGTAGCCCGGGAATAGGGGGCTACACCTTC.

In this sample, this clone turned up many times. This chain links TRBV2 with TRBJ1-2, with TRBD1 as a possible D gene (6 bases). Germline CDR1 SNHLY, CDR2 FYNNEI. V was clipped by 7 bases and J by 4 bases, with 13 bases between them. This CDR3 comprises 13 residues. The CDR3 nucleotides read TGTGCCAGCAATTACGACAGGAGCTATGGCTACACCTTC. This translates into CASNYDRSYGYTF.

The rearrangement joins TRBV27 to TRBJ2-3; 8 nucleotides align to TRBD2. Trimming removed 5 bases from V and 3 bases from J; junction bases left unmatched: 10. Germline loops: CDR1 MNHEY, CDR2 SMNVEV (reference sequence). The CDR3 runs 16 residues. The CDR3 DNA reads as TGTGCCAGCAGTCCCTTAGCGGGAATTGTGACAGATACGCAGTATTTT. Encoded protein: CASSPLAGIVTDTQYF.

This chain joins TRBV25-1 and TRBJ2-7; D assignment may be TRBD1 or TRBD2 (5 bases each). Germline V gene lookup returns CDR1 MGHDK and CDR2 SYGVNS. Trimming left V 1 base short and J 4 bases short, with 14 bases between. The length of the CDR3 is 15 residues. The CDR3 DNA reads TGTGCCAGCAGTGAATGGGGCGGGTCTACATACGAGCAGTACTTC. Protein product: CASSEWGGSTYEQYF.

The chain links TRBV27 to TRBJ2-7, with 10 nucleotides matching TRBD1. V lost 3 bases, J lost 3 bases, and 5 bases stayed unmatched. Germline assignment: CDR1 MNHEY and CDR2 SMNVEV (reference sequence). The CDR3 totals 15 residues. This CDR3 is CASSFRTGGLYEQYF. CDR3 bases: TGTGCCAGCAGTTTTCGGACAGGGGGACTCTACGAGCAGTACTTC.

The rearrangement links TRBV28 to TRBJ2-3, with TRBD2 as a possible D gene (5 bases). V was clipped by 2 bases and J by 4 bases, with 13 bases between them. The CDR3 is made up of 15 amino acids. The germline V gene encodes CDR1 MDHEN and CDR2 SYDVKM. Here the CDR3 DNA reads TGTGCCAGCAGTTTAGATAGCGTGGGCTCAGATACGCAGTATTTT. It translates to CASSLDSVGSDTQYF.

V gene TRBV6-5 combines with J gene TRBJ2-7; the match to TRBD2 covers 11 bases. After removal of 5 bases from V and 1 base from J, the junction contained 4 bases not matched to a gene. The CDR3 spans 15 residues. Germline values: CDR1 MNHEY, CDR2 SVGAGI. The CDR3, as DNA: TGTGCCAGCAGTCCTAGCGGGAGGTCGTCCTACGAGCAGTACTTC. Translation: CASSPSGRSSYEQYF.

The V call is TRBV29-1, the J call TRBJ2-2, with TRBD2 matching 7 bases. V shed 7 bases and J 4 bases; nucleotides not matched to a gene: 3. This CDR3 is built from 12 residues. Germline CDR1 reads SQVTM; CDR2 reads ANQGSEA. In DNA form, the CDR3 reads TGCAGCGCCGGACTAGGCACCGGGGAGCTGTTTTTT. Encoded protein: CSAGLGTGELFF.

The chain employs TRBV27 and TRBJ2-2; 7 bases match TRBD2. The germline CDR1 and CDR2 sequences are MNHEY and SMNVEV (reference sequence). This CDR3 is 17 amino acids long. The V gene end was trimmed by 4 bases and the J gene end by 5 bases; junction bases not matched to a gene: 13. In nucleotides, the CDR3 is TGTGCCAGCAGTTCCCCCTCAGCGGGAAGGGGTACCGGGGAGCTGTTTTTT. Its translation is CASSSPSAGRGTGELFF.

The chain has TRBV2 and TRBJ2-1; D remains unclear. Germline V gives CDR1 SNHLY, CDR2 FYNNEI. CDR3 length equals 8 residues. V was pared by 6 bases and J by 13 bases, with 4 bases between. The CDR3 nucleotides are TGTGCCAGCAGGAAACAGTTCTTC. Amino acids: CASRKQFF.

The genes are TRBV7-9 and TRBJ2-7; 9 nucleotides line up with TRBD2. Germline V lookup: CDR1 SEHNR, CDR2 FQNEAQ (reference sequence). CDR3 size: 14 residues. Unmatched junction bases numbered 3, after V lost 0 bases and J lost 6 bases. The chain's CDR3 is CASSLAAAGGEQYF. Written as DNA, the CDR3 is TGTGCCAGCAGCTTAGCCGCAGCGGGAGGCGAGCAGTACTTC.

The rearrangement joins TRBV5-8 to TRBJ2-5, with D possibly being TRBD1 (6 bases). Germline values: CDR1 SGHTS, CDR2 YDEGEE. The V end lost 4 bases, the J end lost 2 bases, and 12 bases lay between the germline ends. The CDR3 runs to 14 residues. CDR3 region: CASSLGQYQETQYF. CDR3 sequence (DNA): TGTGCCAGCAGCCTTGGACAGTATCAAGAGACCCAGTACTTC.

This clone was seen just once. The chain is built from TRBV6-6 and TRBJ1-2, with D hard to call. CDR1 and CDR2 from the germline V gene are MNHNY and SVGAGI (reference sequence). The CDR3 runs to 14 residues. V was cut by 0 bases and J by 4 bases, with 9 bases left in between. CDR3 loop: CASSYSTSIYGYTF. In DNA form, the CDR3 reads TGTGCCAGCAGTTACTCGACCAGCATCTATGGCTACACCTTC.

The J gene is TRBJ2-1, the V gene TRBV7-8; 9 bases line up with TRBD2. The germline V gene encodes CDR1 SGHVS and CDR2 FQNEAQ. V lost 3 bases, J lost 6 bases, and 6 bases stayed unmatched. The CDR3 contains 15 residues. The CDR3 nucleotides are TGTGCCAGCAGCTTTATGACTAGCGGAATCAATGAGCAGTTCTTC. Its protein is CASSFMTSGINEQFF.

V usage is TRBV27 and J usage is TRBJ2-1; weak D call: TRBD1 (6 bases). From germline, CDR1 is MNHEY and CDR2 SMNVEV (reference sequence). V dropped 3 bases and J dropped 0 bases, with 9 bases sitting between them. This CDR3 spans 15 amino acids. As DNA, the CDR3 is TGTGCCAGCAGTTTCCCACAGGGCTCCTACAATGAGCAGTTCTTC. Translating it yields CASSFPQGSYNEQFF.